This is a list of T cell receptor beta chains from one sample in a study of OX40 agonist ivuxolimab in advanced cancers. Profiled with immunoSEQ multiplex PCR; TCRdb holds only in-frame clones, not every one. The sample contains about 94,000 clones, about 92% of which appear only once. The sequenced sample was CD4+ or CD8+ T cells sorted from blood, obtained in a trial of the OX40 agonist ivuxolimab. The receptors come from an adult with an advanced solid tumor such as melanoma, head and neck, liver or kidney cancer. CDR3s include the opening cysteine and the closing phenylalanine or tryptophan. The D gene is left open where the match is weak. Clone size is given for some rows only: seen once, a few or many times, or a class if the clone is expanded.

V gene	D gene	J gene	clone size	CDR3 DNA	CDR3 protein
TRBV7-9	-	TRBJ2-1	-	TGTGCCAGCAGCCTTCAGATCAATGAGCAGTTCTTC	CASSLQINEQFF
TRBV7-9	-	TRBJ2-7	-	TGTGCCAGCAGCTCACTGACTAGTCCGCCCTACGAGCAGTACTTC	CASSSLTSPPYEQYF
TRBV5-4	TRBD2	TRBJ2-3	-	TGTGCCAGCAGCCGCGGGGGGCCGGTGACAGATACGCAGTATTTT	CASSRGGPVTDTQYF
TRBV5-6	-	TRBJ1-5	once	TGTGCCAGCAGCTTCGGAGTGGGGGACCAGCCCCAGCATTTT	CASSFGVGDQPQHF
TRBV7-8	TRBD2	TRBJ2-1	-	TGTGCCAGCAGCTGGTCCATTGAGCGGGGGCCCTACAATGAGCAGTTCTTC	CASSWSIERGPYNEQFF
TRBV27	-	TRBJ1-1	once	TGTGCCAGCAGTTTAAGGGGAAGTGGGACTGAAGCTTTCTTT	CASSLRGSGTEAFF
TRBV7-8	-	TRBJ2-3	-	TGTGCCAGCAGCCCGAGCGCGGTCACAGATACGCAGTATTTT	CASSPSAVTDTQYF
TRBV2	TRBD1	TRBJ1-6	-	TGTGCCAGCACCTGGACAGGGACGAATTCACCCCTCCACTTT	CASTWTGTNSPLHF
TRBV2	-	TRBJ1-1	-	TGTGCCAGCAGTGAGGGTCCGAACACTGAAGCTTTCTTT	CASSEGPNTEAFF
TRBV11-2	TRBD1	TRBJ2-5	-	TGTGCCAGCAGCTTAGAACAGGGGCCTGGGGAGACCCAGTACTTC	CASSLEQGPGETQYF
TRBV29-1	TRBD2	TRBJ2-1	-	TGCAGCGTTGAAGACGGGCGGGGGAGCTCCTACAATGAGCAGTTCTTC	CSVEDGRGSSYNEQFF
TRBV11-2	TRBD2	TRBJ2-1	-	TGTGCCAGCAGCGACGGGACTAGCGGCTACAATGAGCAGTTCTTC	CASSDGTSGYNEQFF
TRBV5-4	-	TRBJ2-7	once	TGTGCCAGCAGCTTGTGGAACGGTGTGACACTTGTCGAGCAGTACTTC	CASSLWNGVTLVEQYF
TRBV6-1	TRBD1	TRBJ1-2	-	TGTGCCAGCGAGCGATTTGGGACAGGGAATGATGGCTACACCTTC	CASERFGTGNDGYTF
TRBV6-1	TRBD2	TRBJ2-1	-	TGTGCCAGCAGTGAAATGAGCGGGAGGAATGAGCAGTTCTTC	CASSEMSGRNEQFF
TRBV5-6	-	TRBJ2-1	-	TGTGCCAGCAGCTTAGGGCAAGGTGAGCAGTTCTTC	CASSLGQGEQFF
TRBV27	TRBD1	TRBJ1-1	-	TGTGCCAGCAGTCTCCGGGACAGACACACTGAAGCTTTCTTT	CASSLRDRHTEAFF
TRBV27	TRBD2	TRBJ2-7	-	TGTGCCAGCAGTCCTCGGACTAGCGGGAAGACCTACGAGCAGTACTTC	CASSPRTSGKTYEQYF
TRBV2	-	TRBJ2-7	-	TGTGCCAGCACGGGTCTAAGTTTCAACGAGCAGTACTTC	CASTGLSFNEQYF
TRBV4-1	TRBD1	TRBJ1-2	-	TGCGCCAGCAGCCAAGAGAGGACAGGGACCTTCCATGGCTACACCTTC	CASSQERTGTFHGYTF
TRBV4-1	-	TRBJ1-3	-	TGCGCCAGCAGCCAAGTCCGGGGATACACCATATATTTT	CASSQVRGYTIYF
TRBV15	TRBD2	TRBJ2-7	once	TGTGCCACCAGCCCCCGGCGCGGGAGAGGGGACGAGCAGTACTTC	CATSPRRGRGDEQYF
TRBV4-3	TRBD2	TRBJ2-7	-	TGCGCCAGCAGCCCTTCAGCGGGGGGGCCCTACGAGCAGTACTTC	CASSPSAGGPYEQYF
TRBV29-1	TRBD1	TRBJ1-2	few	TGCAGCGTTGAAGGGTGGTGGGACAGGGACCCCCTCCTTAGAGGCTACACCTTC	CSVEGWWDRDPLLRGYTF
TRBV29-1	-	TRBJ2-7	-	TGCAGCGTTGATTTAGGGTACGAGCAGTACTTC	CSVDLGYEQYF
TRBV27	-	TRBJ2-2	-	TGTGCCAGCAGTTCAGGACAGGGGGAGCTGTTTTTT	CASSSGQGELFF
TRBV28	TRBD1	TRBJ2-4	-	TGTGCCAGCAAGTTTACAGGGGTAATGAACATTCAGTACTTC	CASKFTGVMNIQYF
TRBV4-2	-	TRBJ2-3	-	TGTGCCAGCAGCCCACTTGGTGGTGGCACAGATACGCAGTATTTT	CASSPLGGGTDTQYF
TRBV19	-	TRBJ1-1	-	TGTGCCACCATGTATGGGCCCAGCCACCTGAACACTGAAGCTTTCTTT	CATMYGPSHLNTEAFF
TRBV28	-	TRBJ1-4	-	TGTGCCAGCAGTTTTTCGGGTGGGGTTGAAAAACTGTTTTTT	CASSFSGGVEKLFF
TRBV6-5	-	TRBJ1-4	-	TGTGCCAGCATGGAACGGATTGCAACTAATGAAAAACTGTTTTTT	CASMERIATNEKLFF
TRBV4-1	-	TRBJ2-7	-	TGCGCCAGCAGCCAAGATAACACCAACTACGAGCAGTACTTC	CASSQDNTNYEQYF